This T cell receptor beta chain was captured by sequencing in a study of cytomegalovirus exposure and HLA in healthy donors. Study findings and constraints: Researchers catalogued over 150 TCR beta chains as cytomegalovirus-associated.

The PCR ran on 60 Vbeta and 13 Jbeta primers. Original handling: Unique TCR beta chains totaled roughly 81 million in a later count, with roughly 10 million of them shared. Using immunoSEQ multiplex PCR, the repertoire was profiled, and TCRdb retains in-frame clones only, with some absent. That table is the source of V, J and clone size, and D and trimming were worked out from the DNA. The table records under 200,000 clones, roughly 80% of them present only once. The CDR3 totals 15 residues. V lost 6 bases to trimming and J lost 1 base; unmatched junction nucleotides: 9. Germline assignment: CDR1 SGHAT and CDR2 FQNNGV. About this clone itself: What it recognizes is unknown.

This sequence was found in a man aged 30-40 years in good health and CMV-seronegative. This chain links TRBV11-2 with TRBJ2-7; 7 bases are a match to TRBD1. Sequenced material: PBMCs. CDR3 nucleotides: TGTGCCAGCAGGATAACCGGGACAGCGTCCTACGAGCAGTACTTC. Translating gives CASRITGTASYEQYF.